These 25 T cell receptor beta chains originate from one sample sequenced in a study of follicular helper T cells after annual influenza vaccination. TCRdb keeps only in-frame clones here, not all; method: immunoSEQ multiplex PCR. The data show approximately 11,000 clones, with less than 80% seen just once and approximately 1% held by the top ten. The source was CXCR5- memory CD4+ T cells sorted from blood, collected 6 weeks after influenza vaccination. These receptors were taken from an adult who received the influenza vaccine.

This clone was detected only a few times. The CDR3 is CASSIPGWDRAREQFF. In DNA form, the CDR3 reads TGTGCCAGTAGTATCCCGGGATGGGACAGGGCCCGAGAGCAGTTCTTC. This rearrangement joins TRBV19 to TRBJ2-1; TRBD1 matches 9 bases. The J segment lost 10 bases and the V segment lost 3 bases, leaving 13 bases of the junction unmatched. CDR3 length equals 16 residues. CDR1 and CDR2 (germline): LNHDA, SQIVND (reference sequence).

A single count supports this clone. The chain combines TRBV5-1 with TRBJ2-4; 7 bases are shared with TRBD1. This CDR3 is 13 amino acids long. Unmatched junction bases numbered 3, after V lost 4 bases and J lost 5 bases. CDR1 SGHRS and CDR2 YFSETQ come from the germline V gene. CDR3 sequence (DNA): TGCGCCAGCAGCGAAGGGACAGAAAACATTCAGTACTTC. Its protein product is CASSEGTENIQYF.

This clone was seen a handful of times. This chain links TRBV11-3 with TRBJ1-6; a possible D gene is TRBD1 (5 bases). Germline V gives CDR1 SGHNT, CDR2 YENEEA. This CDR3 has 16 amino acids. V dropped 1 base and J dropped 5 bases, with 12 bases sitting between them. CDR3 amino acids: CASSLVPRANNSPLHF. For the CDR3, the DNA is TGTGCCAGCAGCTTAGTCCCCAGGGCTAATAATTCACCCCTCCACTTT.

This chain joins TRBV15 and TRBJ2-7, with 9 bases that match TRBD2. The trim removed 0 bases at V and 8 bases at J, leaving 5 bases unmatched. This CDR3 has 14 residues. The V gene's germline CDR1 is LNHNV and CDR2 YYDKDF (reference sequence). In DNA, the CDR3 is TGTGCCACCAGCAGAGATAGCGGGGGCGGCAAGCAGTACTTC. This sequence encodes CATSRDSGGGKQYF.

The rearrangement joins TRBV6-5 to TRBJ1-2, with D possibly matching TRBD1 (6 bases). Between the trimmed V and J ends, which lost 5 bases and 5 bases, there was a span of 15 bases. The CDR3 covers 14 residues. Germline V gene data show CDR1 as MNHEY and CDR2 as SVGAGI. CDR3 loop: CASSTTSRGYGYTF. CDR3 DNA: TGTGCCAGCAGTACGACCTCCAGGGGTTATGGCTACACCTTC.

The V call is TRBV11-3, the J call TRBJ2-5; 14 nucleotides line up with TRBD2. The CDR3 runs to 18 residues. Germline CDR1 is SGHNT and CDR2 is YENEEA. Unmatched junction bases numbered 8, after V lost 5 bases and J lost 0 bases. CDR3 nucleotide sequence: TGTGCCAGCAGCCAGGGGACTAGCGGGGGCGCGTACCAAGAGACCCAGTACTTC. Residues: CASSQGTSGGAYQETQYF.

The rearrangement links TRBV25-1 to TRBJ2-5; 8 nucleotides line up with TRBD1. V shed 3 bases and J 1 base; nucleotides not matched to a gene: 7. Germline lookup yields CDR1 MGHDK and CDR2 SYGVNS. This CDR3 has 16 amino acids. The CDR3 nucleotides are TGTGCCAGCAGTGACGCTTTCGGGACAGGCCAAGAGACCCAGTACTTC. Translating gives CASSDAFGTGQETQYF.

This chain connects TRBV5-4 to TRBJ2-3; the D is unclear. Germline V gene sequence: CDR1 SGHNT, CDR2 YYREEE (reference sequence). Trimming cost V 4 bases and J 2 bases, with 11 bases left between them. CDR3 size: 14 residues. Written as DNA, the CDR3 is TGTGCCAGCAGCATTCAGGTGAACACAGATACGCAGTATTTT. Amino acid sequence: CASSIQVNTDTQYF.

The rearrangement joins TRBV5-4 to TRBJ1-1; D gene unclear. Germline V gene sequence: CDR1 SGHNT, CDR2 YYREEE (reference sequence). The CDR3 is 15 amino acids. V was shortened by 2 bases and J by 0 bases, with 11 bases between the two germline ends. The CDR3 here is CASSFSAGLNTEAFF. Written as DNA, the CDR3 is TGTGCCAGCAGCTTTTCGGCGGGGTTGAACACTGAAGCTTTCTTT.

The chain has TRBV6-5 and TRBJ1-1; D is perhaps TRBD1 (6 bases). Between the trimmed V and J ends, which lost 8 bases and 10 bases, there was a span of 14 bases. CDR3 size: 11 residues. Germline CDR1 and CDR2: MNHEY and SVGAGI. DNA of the CDR3: TGTGCCAGCGGTGGAGGGGGTCGAGCTTTCTTT. Amino acids: CASGGGGRAFF.

In the case of this clone: The junction departs from the called germline gene at one end, perhaps through a read error. The chain links TRBV6-7 to TRBJ2-7, with D perhaps TRBD1 or TRBD2 (5 bases each). TRBV6-7 is classed as an ORF, of uncertain function. CDR3 size: 9 residues. CDR3 residues: CASWDEVSF. The DNA of the CDR3 is TGTGCCAGCTGGGACGAGGTAAGCTTC.

The chain joins TRBV12-5 to TRBJ1-1, with D unclear. This CDR3 is built from 12 residues. V was shortened by 2 bases and J by 9 bases, with 10 bases between the two germline ends. Looked up from germline, CDR1 is LGHNT and CDR2 is FRNRAP. This CDR3 reads CASGLKLDQAFF. CDR3 nucleotides: TGTGCTAGTGGTTTGAAACTGGACCAAGCTTTCTTT.

CDR3: CASSVQGVSAGELFF. The CDR3 nucleotides are TGTGCCAGCAGTGTACAGGGGGTATCCGCCGGGGAGCTGTTTTTT. The chain employs TRBV2 and TRBJ2-2, with 8 bases aligning to TRBD1. The ends lost 4 bases at V and 6 bases at J; junction bases unmatched: 7. The CDR3 sequence is 15 residues long. Germline V gene lookup returns CDR1 SNHLY and CDR2 FYNNEI.

The chain joins TRBV5-6 to TRBJ2-1; a possible D gene is TRBD1 (6 bases). Trimming shortened V by 3 bases and J by 10 bases, and 11 bases separated the two germline ends. Per the germline V gene, CDR1 is SGHDT and CDR2 is YYEEEE. This CDR3 contains 12 residues. The CDR3 sequence is CASSYTGIEQFF. The CDR3 DNA reads as TGTGCCAGCAGCTACACAGGGATCGAGCAGTTCTTC.

The chain uses TRBV7-9 and TRBJ1-2; the D gene is possibly TRBD1 (6 bases). This CDR3 is built from 14 residues. CDR1 and CDR2 (germline): SEHNR, FQNEAQ (reference sequence). The V end was cut by 5 bases, the J end by 5 bases, with 15 bases between. The CDR3 loop is CASSPNTGFYGYTF. The CDR3, as DNA: TGTGCCAGCAGCCCAAACACAGGGTTTTATGGCTACACCTTC.

This clone was observed a few times. The V call is TRBV15, the J call TRBJ1-5; tentative D call: TRBD1 (5 bases). The CDR3 is 15 residues long. Between the trimmed V and J ends, which lost 0 bases and 4 bases, there was a span of 10 bases. CDR1 and CDR2 (germline): LNHNV, YYDKDF (reference sequence). The DNA of the CDR3 is TGTGCCACCAGCAGAGAACAGGTAACAAATCAGCCCCAGCATTTT. Translated: CATSREQVTNQPQHF.

J is TRBJ2-3 and V is TRBV10-2, with TRBD2 identical over 9 bases. Germline CDR1 WSHSY, CDR2 SAAADI. Trimming took 6 bases from V and 4 from J; bases not matched to a gene: 11. The CDR3 length is 16 residues. CDR3 in DNA: TGCGCCAGCAGCCGCACCGGGACTAGCAGTCCAGATACGCAGTATTTT. Amino acid sequence: CASSRTGTSSPDTQYF.

J is TRBJ1-6 and V is TRBV4-3; D possibly corresponds to TRBD1 (6 bases). The CDR3 has 16 amino acids. The V gene lost 0 bases and the J gene lost 2 bases, with 8 bases spanning the gap. Germline V gives CDR1 LGHNA, CDR2 YSLEER. CDR3 in amino acids: CASSQEWTAYNSPLHF. The CDR3, as DNA: TGCGCCAGCAGCCAAGAATGGACAGCCTATAATTCACCCCTCCACTTT.

This clone has more than one count but fewer than ten. The CDR3 DNA follows: TGTGCCAGCAGGATACAGGGGGCGCACAATGAGCAGTTCTTC. It is translated as CASRIQGAHNEQFF. This chain connects TRBV11-3 to TRBJ2-1, with TRBD1 matching 9 bases. Germline V gives CDR1 SGHNT, CDR2 YENEEA. J lost 5 bases, V lost 6 bases, and 5 bases had no gene match. The CDR3 is 14 residues long.

This rearrangement joins TRBV27 to TRBJ1-2; D perhaps matches TRBD1 (6 bases). From germline, CDR1 is MNHEY and CDR2 SMNVEV (reference sequence). The CDR3 runs to 14 residues. Trimming took off 7 bases at V and 3 bases at J, with 15 bases between the two ends. The CDR3 reads CASTRGFGDYGYTF. The CDR3 DNA reads TGTGCCAGCACCAGGGGTTTTGGAGACTATGGCTACACCTTC.

The table lists this clone with a few counts. This sequence joins TRBV5-1 and TRBJ1-6, with TRBD1 identical over 7 bases. This CDR3 spans 13 amino acids. V lost 6 bases to trimming and J lost 5 bases; unmatched junction nucleotides: 2. Germline CDR1 SGHRS, CDR2 YFSETQ. In nucleotides, the CDR3 is TGCGCCAGCACCGGGACAGATAATTCACCCCTCCACTTT. It specifies CASTGTDNSPLHF.

This clone was seen only once. The chain joins TRBV7-3 to TRBJ2-2; TRBD2 is a possible D gene (5 bases). CDR3 length: 15 residues. Trimming removed 5 bases from V and 4 bases from J, with 14 bases in between. Germline V lookup: CDR1 SGHTA, CDR2 FQGTGA. In nucleotides, the CDR3 is TGTGCCAGCAGCCCTAAACCCCGGGGCACCGGGGAGCTGTTTTTT. It encodes CASSPKPRGTGELFF.

This chain uses TRBV4-2 with TRBJ2-3; 13 bases line up with TRBD2. Per the germline V gene, CDR1 is LGHNA and CDR2 is YNFKEQ. The length of the CDR3 is 17 residues. V dropped 3 bases and J dropped 4; count of bases not matched to a gene: 7. The DNA of the CDR3 is TGTGCCAGCAGCCAGGAACTAGCGGGGGGGCCTTCAGATACGCAGTATTTT. It encodes CASSQELAGGPSDTQYF.

J is TRBJ1-2 and V is TRBV10-3; TRBD1 is a possible D gene (6 bases). The V gene's germline CDR1 is ENHRY and CDR2 SYGVKD. Trimming pared 4 bases from V and 4 bases from J, leaving 19 bases between. This CDR3 is 16 amino acids long. As DNA, the CDR3 is TGTGCCATCAGTGCGATGACAGGCTTCCTCCTCTATGGCTACACCTTC. Translation gives CAISAMTGFLLYGYTF.

The chain employs TRBV2 and TRBJ2-2; 9 nucleotides line up with TRBD1. Germline V gene lookup returns CDR1 SNHLY and CDR2 FYNNEI. J was trimmed by 4 bases and V by 8 bases; bases with no gene match: 8. CDR3 length: 15 amino acids. Here the CDR3 reads CASGGQGRATGELFF. The CDR3 DNA reads as TGTGCCAGCGGCGGACAGGGGCGAGCCACCGGGGAGCTGTTTTTT.